This is a list of T cell receptor beta chains from one sample in a study of T-cell reconstitution after alpha-beta-depleted transplantation in children. TCRdb recomputed calls from the PCR reads with MiXCR, one row per CDR3 protein. There are about 540,000 distinct CDR3 sequences in the sample; around 27% occur only once, and 30% to 40% lies in the top ten. Sequenced material: PBMCs, taken before TCRalphabeta/CD19-depleted stem cell transplant. These receptors came from a boy younger than two with Wiskott-Aldrich syndrome, due to receive a stem cell transplant. CDR3s include the opening cysteine and the closing phenylalanine or tryptophan. The size field is filled for only some rows; it gives once, few, many or a size class.

cdr3_length,v_call,clone_size,j_call,cdr3_aa
14,TRBV5-1,few,TRBJ2-3,CASKLAGVGDTQYF
17,TRBV5-5,few,TRBJ2-5,CASSLEYAGTGEETQYF
13,TRBV20-1,few,TRBJ2-5,CSALAGGEETQYF
14,TRBV3-1,.,TRBJ2-3,CASSQAASSNTQYF
13,TRBV15,.,TRBJ2-5,CATSMGGKETQYF
16,TRBV28,few,TRBJ2-5,CASTRTGIPFVETQYF
14,TRBV20-1,.,TRBJ2-5,CSARPHGMQETQYF
17,TRBV3-1,.,TRBJ2-5,CASSQEKLAGKGGTQYF
20,TRBV4-2,few,TRBJ2-1,CASSHLILSAMNPFYNEQFF
14,TRBV5-1,few,TRBJ1-6,CASSLVGDSSPLHF
13,TRBV7-3,.,TRBJ2-5,CASSLSEEETQYF
16,TRBV6-5,few,TRBJ2-2,CASSYDPSPNTGELFF
15,TRBV9,few,TRBJ2-1,CASSVGTSVHNEQFF
16,TRBV5-1,few,TRBJ2-1,CASSPGGGDSSGEQFF
16,TRBV11-2,.,TRBJ2-3,CASSRLANLYTDTQYF
13,TRBV28,.,TRBJ2-2,CASSWVYTGELFF
18,TRBV5-1,few,TRBJ1-5,CASSFPRDRRHTNQPQHF
14,TRBV5-1,.,TRBJ2-1,CASSLGLLYNEQFF
14,TRBV19,.,TRBJ2-7,CASSSSGPTYEQYF
14,TRBV20-1,.,TRBJ2-5,CSARQGPGGETQYF
16,TRBV27,.,TRBJ1-3,CASSPMDRGTGNTIYF
16,TRBV5-1,.,TRBJ1-1,CASSLRGTALQTEAFF
17,TRBV5-1,.,TRBJ1-1,CASSSEVQGAWDTEAFF
16,TRBV6-2/TRBV6-3,few,TRBJ2-1,CASSGRLVSTYNEQFF
15,TRBV3-1,.,TRBJ1-3,CASSHGTVSGNTIYF
15,TRBV12-3/TRBV12-4,many,TRBJ1-5,CASSMGDRGAQPQHF
16,TRBV24-1,.,TRBJ2-6,CAQRGGLSSGANVLTF
17,TRBV28,few,TRBJ2-1,CASRGTSGSPVYNEQFF
13,TRBV12-3/TRBV12-4,.,TRBJ2-5,CASSLKRRETQYF
17,TRBV14,.,TRBJ2-1,CASSQDPAGGFYNEQFF
13,TRBV10-3,.,TRBJ1-1,CAISDRTNTEAFF
17,TRBV5-1,.,TRBJ2-1,CASSTERTGGKYNEQFF
15,TRBV24-1,.,TRBJ2-1,CATSDERGTGNEQFF
14,TRBV12-3/TRBV12-4,few,TRBJ2-4,CASRTQGSSNIQYF
16,TRBV6-1,.,TRBJ2-7,CASSEPPGFRSYEQYF
14,TRBV12-3/TRBV12-4,.,TRBJ2-1,CASSLSQGLNEQFF
15,TRBV5-1,.,TRBJ2-3,CASSLELASTDTQYF
16,TRBV5-4,.,TRBJ2-5,CASSLAASAYQETQYF
14,TRBV3-1,few,TRBJ2-7,CASSQDPRGYEQYF
16,TRBV18,.,TRBJ2-7,CASSPLEASGIHEQYF
14,TRBV6-1,.,TRBJ2-7,CASSRTSDPYEQYF
13,TRBV5-6,.,TRBJ2-7,CASSVDPDYEQYF
19,TRBV10-3,.,TRBJ2-3,CAISKLAGGFLVWTDTQYF
15,TRBV5-1,few,TRBJ2-2,CASSLSGVNTGELFF
16,TRBV5-1,few,TRBJ2-2,CASSFLSRGHAGELFF
16,TRBV7-6,.,TRBJ2-3,CASSLGVGVGSDTQYF
15,TRBV5-1,.,TRBJ2-3,CASSLGTTGPDTQYF
12,TRBV11-2,.,TRBJ1-1,CASSLLSGLAFF
13,TRBV5-1,few,TRBJ2-1,CASSLGANIEQFF
14,TRBV18,.,TRBJ2-1,CASSPPGTRSEQFF
15,TRBV5-1,many,TRBJ2-3,CASSLTGGGTDTQYF
14,TRBV7-3,few,TRBJ2-2,CASSLYVYTGELFF
14,TRBV5-1,.,TRBJ2-1,CASSLALQGWEQFF
14,TRBV12-3/TRBV12-4,few,TRBJ1-2,CASSLGTGTYGYTF
14,TRBV20-1,.,TRBJ1-4,CSASRGDPRNKLFF